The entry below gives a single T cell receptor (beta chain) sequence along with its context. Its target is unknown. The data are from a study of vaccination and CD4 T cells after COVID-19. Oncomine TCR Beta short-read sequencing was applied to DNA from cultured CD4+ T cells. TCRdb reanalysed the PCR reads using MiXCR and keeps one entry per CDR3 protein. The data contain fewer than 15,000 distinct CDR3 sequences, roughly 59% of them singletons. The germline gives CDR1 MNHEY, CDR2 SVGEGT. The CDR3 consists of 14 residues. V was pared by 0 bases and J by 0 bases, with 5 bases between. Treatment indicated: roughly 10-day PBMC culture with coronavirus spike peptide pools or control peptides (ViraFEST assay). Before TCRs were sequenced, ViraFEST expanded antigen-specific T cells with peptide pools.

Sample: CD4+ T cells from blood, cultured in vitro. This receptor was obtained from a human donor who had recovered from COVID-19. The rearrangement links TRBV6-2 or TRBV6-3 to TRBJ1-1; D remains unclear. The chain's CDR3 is CASSYSRMNTEAFF. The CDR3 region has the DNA TGTGCCAGCAGTTACTCCAGGATGAACACTGAAGCTTTCTTT.